This T cell receptor (beta chain) was captured by sequencing in a study of cytomegalovirus exposure and HLA in healthy donors. Study background: An early data release held some 85 million unique TCRs from HLA-typed donors. Study-level points and caveats: Earlier analysis found most TCR beta V segments productive about 90% or about 30% of the time. The dataset shows that most TCR sequences were rare, while some public TCRs occurred in many donors. Within the data, a cluster of highly shared sequence variants was likely a sequencing artifact.

PCR used 60 Vbeta primers and 13 Jbeta primers. The repertoire was sequenced with immunoSEQ multiplex PCR; TCRdb's copy has only in-frame clones and lacks some. The data hold 150,000 to 200,000 clones, with 60% to 85% observed a single time. This CDR3 has 16 residues. Germline CDR1 reads SGHRS; CDR2 reads YFSETQ. Unmatched junction bases numbered 21, after V lost 5 bases and J lost 12 bases. To note about this clone: Its antigen is as yet unknown.

The sequencing input was PBMCs. The V call is TRBV5-1, the J call TRBJ1-1; 8 bases are shared with TRBD1. The clonotype originates from a woman in her twenties or thirties in good health and CMV-seronegative. This CDR3 is CASSPLSPGQAVKSFF. In DNA, the CDR3 is TGCGCCAGCAGTCCCCTCTCGCCGGGACAGGCGGTTAAATCTTTCTTT.